One sample yielded the 28 T cell receptor beta chains listed below, sequenced in a study of T cell responses to AZD1222 COVID-19 vaccine. TCRdb keeps only in-frame clones here, not all; method: immunoSEQ multiplex PCR. The top ten clones hold around 1.6% of a sample with some 130,000 clones, 90% to 95% of them seen once. The sample consisted of peripheral blood, taken on day 0 of AZD1222 vaccination. These receptor sequences come from an adult in good health.

The chain recombines TRBV30 with TRBJ2-7; D ambiguous. The germline V gene encodes CDR1 GTSNPN and CDR2 SVGIG (reference sequence). With 3 bases removed from V and 5 bases from J, the gap between germline ends came to 8 bases. The CDR3 runs 11 residues. CDR3 DNA: TGTGCCTGGAGCTCAAAAAACGAGCAGTACTTC. Translating it yields CAWSSKNEQYF.

The J gene is TRBJ2-5, the V gene TRBV29-1, with unresolved D. Germline values: CDR1 SQVTM, CDR2 ANQGSEA. V was pared by 1 base and J by 5 bases, with 14 bases between. The CDR3 has 14 residues. Here the CDR3 DNA reads TGCAGCGTTGAAGCCATAACTCCCAGGGAGACCCAGTACTTC. Translation gives CSVEAITPRETQYF.

This clone appeared once. The rearrangement links TRBV30 to TRBJ1-2; tentatively, D is TRBD1 (6 bases). CDR3 length: 15 residues. Trimming took off 5 bases at V and 2 bases at J, with 18 bases between the two ends. Germline V CDR1 and CDR2: GTSNPN, SVGIG (reference sequence). The CDR3 protein is CAWGSQGRENYGYTF. The CDR3 DNA reads TGTGCCTGGGGCTCGCAGGGGAGGGAGAACTATGGCTACACCTTC.

This chain joins TRBV7-2 and TRBJ1-1; D is unresolved. The V gene's germline CDR1 is SGHTA and CDR2 FQGNSA. CDR3 length: 13 amino acids. V was clipped by 5 bases and J by 0 bases, with 7 bases between them. CDR3 sequence: CASSQIMNTEAFF. The CDR3 nucleotides are TGTGCCAGCAGCCAAATCATGAACACTGAAGCTTTCTTT.

The chain employs TRBV5-1 and TRBJ1-5; D not certain. This CDR3 comprises 14 residues. The ends were cut back, 0 bases at V and 1 base at J, with 5 bases in the middle. The V gene's germline CDR1 is SGHRS and CDR2 YFSETQ. Here the CDR3 reads CASSLGGSNQPQHF. The DNA for the CDR3 is TGCGCCAGCAGCTTGGGGGGAAGCAATCAGCCCCAGCATTTT.

This clone has only a few counts. The rearrangement joins TRBV18 to TRBJ2-3, with D perhaps being TRBD1 or TRBD2 (5 bases each). V was cut by 5 bases and J by 0 bases, with 6 bases left in between. CDR3 length: 13 amino acids. Germline values: CDR1 KGHSH, CDR2 LQKENI. The chain's CDR3 is CASSGDSTDTQYF. The CDR3 coding sequence is TGTGCCAGCTCAGGGGACAGCACAGATACGCAGTATTTT.

The rearrangement links TRBV4-1 to TRBJ2-1, with D possibly TRBD2 on 7 matching bases. Looked up from germline, CDR1 is MGHRA and CDR2 is YSYEKL. The CDR3 has 16 residues. Trimming stripped 4 bases from V and 6 bases from J, with 19 bases between. DNA of the CDR3: TGCGCCAGCAGCCCAGCTGGCGGGGGCATCGGCAATGAGCAGTTCTTC. Protein sequence: CASSPAGGGIGNEQFF.

This chain connects TRBV7-3 to TRBJ2-3; a weak D match, TRBD1 (5 bases). CDR1 SGHTA and CDR2 FQGTGA come from the germline V gene. Trimming removed 1 base from V and 1 base from J, with 18 bases in between. The CDR3 is 18 residues long. In DNA, the CDR3 is TGTGCCAGCAGCTTAAGGGCTAGGGGCCCTAGGGGCACAGATACGCAGTATTTT. This gives the protein CASSLRARGPRGTDTQYF.

J is TRBJ2-2 and V is TRBV20-1; D is ambiguous. V lost 3 bases to trimming and J lost 3 bases, with 11 bases between them. The CDR3 loop spans 14 amino acids. Germline assignment: CDR1 DFQATT and CDR2 SNEGSKA (reference sequence). The CDR3 DNA reads as TGCAGTGCTAGTGGACCGGCGCACACCGGGGAGCTGTTTTTT. The encoded protein is CSASGPAHTGELFF.

This sequence joins TRBV6-5 and TRBJ2-7; the match to TRBD1 covers 8 bases. The CDR3 sequence is 13 residues long. The trim removed 4 bases at V and 5 bases at J, leaving 4 bases unmatched. Per the germline V gene, CDR1 is MNHEY and CDR2 is SVGAGI. CDR3 nucleotide sequence: TGTGCCAGCAGTTTCAGGGGGCTGAACGAGCAGTACTTC. Amino acid sequence: CASSFRGLNEQYF.

The chain employs TRBV6-5 and TRBJ1-2, with D possibly being TRBD1 (5 bases). The germline V gene has CDR1 MNHEY and CDR2 SVGAGI. The CDR3 has 14 amino acids. Between the trimmed V and J ends, which lost 0 bases and 4 bases, there was a span of 9 bases. The CDR3 DNA follows: TGTGCCAGCAGTTACTCCGATGGGGGCTATGGCTACACCTTC. It is translated as CASSYSDGGYGYTF.

The CDR3 DNA is TGCAGTGCGTCTCACACAGATACGCAGTATTTT. This codes for CSASHTDTQYF. V usage is TRBV20-1 and J usage is TRBJ2-3; no clear D. Germline V gene data show CDR1 as DFQATT and CDR2 as SNEGSKA (reference sequence). This CDR3 is 11 amino acids long. Trimming stripped 6 bases from V and 2 bases from J, with 6 bases between.

This clone was recorded only once. V and J are TRBV7-8 and TRBJ2-3; 12 bases line up with TRBD2. Unmatched junction bases numbered 8, after V lost 3 bases and J lost 4 bases. Germline loops: CDR1 SGHVS, CDR2 FQNEAQ. The CDR3 is 17 residues long. The CDR3 loop is CASSFGLAGPQSDTQYF. The CDR3 DNA is TGTGCCAGCAGCTTCGGACTAGCGGGGCCCCAGTCAGATACGCAGTATTTT.

V gene TRBV30 combines with J gene TRBJ1-2, with D hard to call. V dropped 0 bases and J dropped 4 bases, with 12 bases sitting between them. The germline V gene encodes CDR1 GTSNPN and CDR2 SVGIG (reference sequence). CDR3 length: 14 amino acids. The CDR3 loop is CAWSVLGSTYGYTF. CDR3 sequence (DNA): TGTGCCTGGAGTGTATTGGGCTCCACCTATGGCTACACCTTC.

The V gene is TRBV20-1, the J gene TRBJ2-3; 7 bases agree with TRBD1. Trimming took 3 bases from V and 6 from J; bases not matched to a gene: 9. Germline V gene data show CDR1 as DFQATT and CDR2 as SNEGSKA (reference sequence). The CDR3 loop spans 14 amino acids. CDR3 loop: CSASVAQGSDTQYF. The CDR3 DNA is TGCAGTGCTAGTGTTGCACAGGGGTCCGATACGCAGTATTTT.

The V and J genes are TRBV14 and TRBJ1-5, with TRBD1 identical over 9 bases. The CDR3 length is 15 residues. Per the germline V gene, CDR1 is SGHDN and CDR2 is FVKESK. The trim removed 4 bases at V and 5 bases at J, leaving 6 bases unmatched. CDR3 coding DNA: TGTGCCAGCAGCCCCGGGACAGGGTGGGATCAGCCCCAGCATTTT. It yields the protein CASSPGTGWDQPQHF.

The CDR3 loop reads CASSPSLERTEAFF. CDR3 nucleotides: TGTGCCAGCAGTCCCTCCCTCGAGAGGACTGAAGCTTTCTTT. The chain has TRBV27 and TRBJ1-1; no clear D. From germline, CDR1 is MNHEY and CDR2 SMNVEV (reference sequence). This CDR3 region has 14 residues. Deletions cut 5 bases from V and 5 bases from J, with 15 bases between.

The chain combines TRBV30 with TRBJ1-2; D is perhaps TRBD1 (6 bases). The CDR3 is 15 amino acids. Trimming stripped 0 bases from V and 8 bases from J, with 19 bases between. The germline V gene has CDR1 GTSNPN and CDR2 SVGIG (reference sequence). CDR3 region: CAWSVGAGVQKGYTF. The CDR3 DNA reads TGTGCCTGGAGTGTGGGGGCGGGGGTTCAAAAGGGCTACACCTTC.

This rearrangement joins TRBV12-3 or TRBV12-4 to TRBJ1-2; a weak D match, TRBD1 (6 bases). CDR3 length: 12 residues. V gave up 8 bases and J gave up 5 bases, with 12 bases separating them. The CDR3 nucleotides are TGTGCCAGCTTCAGGACAGAATATGGCTACACCTTC. It is translated as CASFRTEYGYTF.

The chain is built from TRBV19 and TRBJ1-2, with a possible D match to TRBD1 (6 bases). The CDR3 is 13 residues long. Germline V gene lookup returns CDR1 LNHDA and CDR2 SQIVND (reference sequence). Trimming took 5 bases from V and 8 from J, leaving 15 bases between them. The CDR3 spells CASSPGQSTGYTF. The DNA of the CDR3 is TGTGCCAGTAGTCCCGGACAGTCCACCGGCTACACCTTC.

The rearrangement uses TRBV5-1 and TRBJ1-2; possibly TRBD1 for D (5 bases). Germline V gives CDR1 SGHRS, CDR2 YFSETQ. This CDR3 contains 15 residues. V was trimmed by 4 bases and J by 4 bases, leaving 17 bases between them. This chain's CDR3 is CASSLVSGTIYGYTF. DNA of the CDR3: TGCGCCAGCAGCCTCGTGAGCGGGACGATCTATGGCTACACCTTC. The full variable domain, completed using reference TRBV5-1 and TRBJ1-2, is KAGVTQTPRYLIKTRGQQVTLSCSPISGHRSVSWYQQTPGQGLQFLFEYFSETQRNKGNFPGRFSGRQFSNSRSEMNVSTLELGDSALYLCASSLVSGTIYGYTFGSGTRLTVV.

V is TRBV12-5 and J is TRBJ2-3; D remains unclear. Germline CDR1 reads LGHNT; CDR2 reads FRNRAP. Trimming took 7 bases from V and 3 from J, leaving 11 bases between them. CDR3 size: 13 residues. In nucleotides, the CDR3 is TGTGCTAGTGCTCCTCAAGGTACAGATACGCAGTATTTT. This translates into CASAPQGTDTQYF.

CDR3 sequence reads: CASSQDRDSYGYTF. CDR3 bases: TGCGCCAGCAGCCAAGATCGGGACAGCTATGGCTACACCTTC. The V and J genes are TRBV4-3 and TRBJ1-2; 7 bases map to TRBD1. This CDR3 comprises 14 residues. After removal of 0 bases from V and 4 bases from J, the junction contained 2 bases not matched to a gene. The germline V gene has CDR1 LGHNA and CDR2 YSLEER.

The V gene is TRBV18, the J gene TRBJ2-1, with 10 bases matching TRBD2. The V gene's germline CDR1 is KGHSH and CDR2 LQKENI. This CDR3 has 16 amino acids. Trimming removed 6 bases from V and 6 bases from J; junction bases left unmatched: 11. CDR3 sequence: CASSPRGPSGGNEQFF. CDR3 DNA sequence: TGTGCCAGCTCGCCGCGTGGGCCTAGCGGGGGCAATGAGCAGTTCTTC.

This clone was observed once. V and J are TRBV4-3 and TRBJ2-4, with a tentative D call TRBD1 (5 bases). The CDR3 has 16 residues. Deletions cut 4 bases from V and 0 bases from J, with 13 bases between. Per germline, CDR1 LGHNA and CDR2 YSLEER. The CDR3 reads CASSRDRISAKNIQYF. The DNA for the CDR3 is TGCGCCAGCAGCCGCGACAGAATATCAGCCAAAAACATTCAGTACTTC.

V and J are TRBV28 and TRBJ1-1, with D perhaps matching TRBD1 (6 bases). With 8 bases removed from V and 4 bases from J, the gap between germline ends came to 14 bases. CDR3 length: 13 residues. Germline V gene sequence: CDR1 MDHEN, CDR2 SYDVKM. The CDR3 sequence is CASERQVRTEAFF. The CDR3 bases are TGTGCCAGCGAAAGACAGGTCCGCACTGAAGCTTTCTTT.

The chain has TRBV7-9 and TRBJ2-1; TRBD1 agrees at 7 bases. Germline V gene sequence: CDR1 SEHNR, CDR2 FQNEAQ (reference sequence). The CDR3 spans 14 residues. V lost 0 bases, J lost 8 bases, and 4 bases stayed unmatched. CDR3 region: CASSLAGGIYEQFF. The CDR3 nucleotides read TGTGCCAGCAGCTTAGCAGGGGGCATCTATGAGCAGTTCTTC.

This rearrangement joins TRBV28 to TRBJ1-1; D not resolved. Trimming cost V 5 bases and J 1 base, with 8 bases left between them. This CDR3 contains 13 residues. Germline CDR1 reads MDHEN; CDR2 reads SYDVKM. This CDR3 is CASSPHKNTEAFF. In nucleotides, the CDR3 is TGTGCCAGCAGTCCACACAAGAACACTGAAGCTTTCTTT.